This passage covers 19 T cell receptor beta chains from one sample sequenced in a study of T cell changes during pregnancy in multiple sclerosis (dated by TCRdb to the late 2010s). Library generation was performed with the immunoSEQ multiplex PCR assay. TCRdb limited this immuneACCESS table to in-frame rearrangements with V and J called. A share of clones is missing; checked studies link under half to unresolved V genes, and the rest is unexplained. A total of approximately 88,000 clones appear in this sample, approximately 92% of them only once. The ten largest make up roughly 3% of the sample. Material: peripheral blood, obtained in the first trimester of pregnancy. These receptors all stem from a female donor with multiple sclerosis, enrolled in a pregnancy study.

The chain recombines TRBV6-1 with TRBJ1-2; maybe TRBD1 (6 bases). The CDR3 contains 15 residues. CDR1 is MNHNS, CDR2 SASEGT, per germline. The V end lost 0 bases, the J end lost 8 bases, and 16 bases lay between the germline ends. The CDR3 sequence: CASSEAVRGSGGYTF. As DNA, the CDR3 is TGTGCCAGCAGTGAAGCGGTCAGGGGATCGGGAGGCTACACCTTC.

This chain uses TRBV13 with TRBJ1-2, with TRBD1 as a possible D gene (6 bases). V was trimmed by 1 base and J by 7 bases, leaving 13 bases between them. This CDR3 contains 14 residues. CDR1 and CDR2 (germline): PRHDT, FYEKMQ (reference sequence). The CDR3 region has the DNA TGTGCCAGCAGCTTAGTACAGGGCGGGCTTGGCTACACCTTC. This codes for CASSLVQGGLGYTF.

This clone appeared once. The rearrangement links TRBV10-1 to TRBJ1-4; D call uncertain. Trimming stripped 2 bases from V and 0 bases from J, with 13 bases between. CDR1 and CDR2 from the germline V gene are WNHNN and SYGVQD (reference sequence). The CDR3 contains 17 residues. CDR3 residues: CASSEEERKPTNEKLFF. DNA of the CDR3: TGCGCCAGCAGTGAGGAGGAGAGAAAACCAACTAATGAAAAACTGTTTTTT.

The rearrangement uses TRBV6-4 and TRBJ2-3, with 10 bases lining up with TRBD2. V lost 3 bases, J lost 0 bases, and 0 bases stayed unmatched. This CDR3 comprises 15 residues. CDR1 and CDR2 from the germline V gene are MRHNA and SNTAGT. CDR3 protein: CASSELAGSTDTQYF. The CDR3 DNA follows: TGTGCCAGCAGTGAACTAGCGGGAAGCACAGATACGCAGTATTTT.

The chain links TRBV5-1 to TRBJ1-6; D may be TRBD1 (6 bases). The V and J ends lost 4 bases and 9 bases respectively, with 11 bases between them. CDR1 is SGHRS and CDR2 is YFSETQ in the germline V gene. This CDR3 contains 13 residues. In DNA, the CDR3 is TGCGCCAGCAGCCTTCTAGGGGGTTCACCCCTCCACTTT. Encoded protein: CASSLLGGSPLHF.

Here the CDR3 DNA reads TGTGCCAGCAGCCCCCCCGCAGATACGCAGTATTTT. The encoded protein is CASSPPADTQYF. The J gene is TRBJ2-3, the V gene TRBV11-2; no reliable D call. Germline values: CDR1 SGHAT, CDR2 FQNNGV. The CDR3 runs 12 residues. Trimming stripped 5 bases from V and 4 bases from J, with 7 bases between.

The rearrangement links TRBV6-5 to TRBJ2-1; 9 nucleotides align to TRBD2. Germline V lookup: CDR1 MNHEY, CDR2 SVGAGI. Unmatched junction bases numbered 6, after V lost 0 bases and J lost 15 bases. The CDR3 is made up of 13 amino acids. CDR3 sequence reads: CASSYSGTSWSFF. DNA of the CDR3: TGTGCCAGCAGTTACTCGGGGACTAGCTGGTCGTTCTTC.

Concerning this clone itself: Additional DNA sequences in this sample encode the identical CDR3. The chain employs TRBV2 and TRBJ2-1, with 11 positions matching TRBD2. Germline values: CDR1 SNHLY, CDR2 FYNNEI. V was pared by 7 bases and J by 4 bases, with 9 bases of the junction left unmatched. This CDR3 comprises 16 residues. This CDR3 reads CASNILAGGGYNEQFF. Written as DNA, the CDR3 is TGTGCCAGCAACATTCTAGCGGGAGGCGGGTACAATGAGCAGTTCTTC. The variable domain in full, completed from reference TRBV2 and TRBJ2-1, reads EPEVTQTPSHQVTQMGQEVILRCVPISNHLYFYWYRQILGQKVEFLVSFYNNEISEKSEIFDDQFSVERPDGSNFTLKIRSTKLEDSAMYFCASNILAGGGYNEQFFGPGTRLTVL.

This sequence joins TRBV19 and TRBJ2-2, with D tentatively TRBD1 (5 bases). V was shortened by 1 base and J by 1 base, with 13 bases between the two germline ends. The germline gives CDR1 LNHDA, CDR2 SQIVND (reference sequence). This CDR3 contains 17 residues. The CDR3: CASSIARGLGNTGELFF. CDR3 DNA: TGTGCCAGTAGTATAGCAAGGGGTTTGGGGAACACCGGGGAGCTGTTTTTT.

The J gene is TRBJ2-1, the V gene TRBV4-2; 8 bases map to TRBD2. Germline-derived CDR1 and CDR2 are LGHNA and YNFKEQ. This CDR3 comprises 16 residues. V shed 1 base, J shed 4 bases, and the junction held 6 bases outside the gene matches. The CDR3 loop reads CASSQVATSVYNEQFF. DNA for the CDR3: TGTGCCAGCAGCCAAGTGGCGACTAGCGTATACAATGAGCAGTTCTTC.

This chain uses TRBV13 with TRBJ2-5; D remains unclear. Trimming removed 0 bases at V and 5 bases at J, with 7 bases between. Germline V CDR1 and CDR2: PRHDT, FYEKMQ (reference sequence). The CDR3 extends over 13 amino acids. The CDR3 region has the DNA TGTGCCAGCAGCTTAGGCCGTCGGGAGACCCAGTACTTC. Translated: CASSLGRRETQYF.

The chain couples TRBV29-1 to TRBJ1-2; possible D gene TRBD1, 6 bases. V lost 4 bases and J 10 bases, leaving 25 bases between the germline ends. Germline V gives CDR1 SQVTM, CDR2 ANQGSEA. There are 15 residues in the CDR3. Written as DNA, the CDR3 is TGCAGCGTTGTGTCGAGCACATCAGGGGTCCGGGCCTACACCTTC. Its translation: CSVVSSTSGVRAYTF.

This chain uses TRBV11-3 with TRBJ2-5, with D hard to call. Germline V CDR1 and CDR2: SGHNT, YENEEA. V lost 0 bases and J lost 5, with 13 bases in between. CDR3 length equals 15 residues. The CDR3 coding sequence is TGTGCCAGCAGCTTAGATCCTGGTCCGAGGGAGACCCAGTACTTC. Translated: CASSLDPGPRETQYF.

This clone was recorded once. This chain joins TRBV7-9 and TRBJ2-1; 8 positions agree with TRBD2. J lost 8 bases, V lost 2 bases, and 11 bases had no gene match. Germline CDR1 SEHNR, CDR2 FQNEAQ (reference sequence). The CDR3 is 16 amino acids. CDR3 sequence reads: CASSLWWAGAGDEQFF. The CDR3 bases are TGTGCCAGCAGCTTATGGTGGGCGGGAGCGGGGGATGAGCAGTTCTTC.

V gene TRBV20-1 combines with J gene TRBJ2-5, with a weak D call TRBD2 (5 bases). Per the germline V gene, CDR1 is DFQATT and CDR2 is SNEGSKA (reference sequence). Between the trimmed V and J ends, which lost 1 base and 5 bases, there was a span of 5 bases. This CDR3 region has 11 residues. CDR3 in amino acids: CSARGGETQYF. As DNA, the CDR3 is TGCAGTGCTAGAGGCGGGGAGACCCAGTACTTC.

This CDR3 is CASSVELAGGSLGEQFF. In DNA form, the CDR3 reads TGTGCCAGCAGCGTAGAGTTAGCGGGAGGATCCCTGGGTGAGCAGTTCTTC. This rearrangement joins TRBV9 to TRBJ2-1; TRBD2 matches 10 bases. The V gene's germline CDR1 is SGDLS and CDR2 YYNGEE. This CDR3 region has 17 residues. The junction had 12 bases not matched to a gene; V was cut back by 0 bases and J by 9 bases. Variable domain in full (rest from reference TRBV9 and TRBJ2-1): DSGVTQTPKHLITATGQRVTLRCSPRSGDLSVYWYQQSLDQGLQFLIQYYNGEERAKGNILERFSAQQFPDLHSELNLSSLELGDSALYFCASSVELAGGSLGEQFFGPGTRLTVL.

This chain uses TRBV19 with TRBJ2-5; 8 nucleotides align to TRBD1. V shed 4 bases, J shed 4 bases, and the junction held 2 bases outside the gene matches. The CDR3 spans 13 residues. From germline, CDR1 is LNHDA and CDR2 SQIVND (reference sequence). DNA for the CDR3: TGTGCCAGTAGTACGGGGACAGGAGAGACCCAGTACTTC. This encodes CASSTGTGETQYF.

This clone was seen only once. CDR3 in DNA: TGTGCCAGCAGCTCACGCACGGGACTAGCGGGAGTTGAGCAGTTCTTC. Translation: CASSSRTGLAGVEQFF. V and J are TRBV11-3 and TRBJ2-1; 14 bases match TRBD2. This CDR3 contains 16 residues. The J segment lost 9 bases and the V segment lost 4 bases, leaving 8 bases of the junction unmatched. Germline V gene sequence: CDR1 SGHNT, CDR2 YENEEA. Full variable domain (missing parts from reference TRBV11-3 and TRBJ2-1): EAGVVQSPRYKIIEKKQPVAFWCNPISGHNTLYWYLQNLGQGPELLIRYENEEAVDDSQLPKDRFSAERLKGVDSTLKIQPAELGDSAVYLCASSSRTGLAGVEQFFGPGTRLTVL.

This clone was found once. The CDR3 DNA follows: TGTGCCTGGAGTGCCCTGCGAGCGGGCGTACACTACGAGCAGTACTTC. It specifies CAWSALRAGVHYEQYF. V usage is TRBV30 and J usage is TRBJ2-7, with D maybe TRBD2 (6 bases). There are 16 residues in the CDR3. From germline, CDR1 is GTSNPN and CDR2 SVGIG (reference sequence). Deletions cut 1 base from V and 3 bases from J, with 19 bases between.